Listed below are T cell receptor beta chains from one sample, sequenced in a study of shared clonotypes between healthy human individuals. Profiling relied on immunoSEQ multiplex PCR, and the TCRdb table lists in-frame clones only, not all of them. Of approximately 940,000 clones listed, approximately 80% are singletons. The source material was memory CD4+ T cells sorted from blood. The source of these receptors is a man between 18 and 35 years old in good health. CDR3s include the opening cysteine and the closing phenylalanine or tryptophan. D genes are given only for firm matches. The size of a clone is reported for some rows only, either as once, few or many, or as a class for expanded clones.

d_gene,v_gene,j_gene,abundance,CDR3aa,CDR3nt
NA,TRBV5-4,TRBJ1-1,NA,CASSTNNRGAFF,TGTGCCAGCAGCACTAATAATCGTGGGGCTTTCTTT
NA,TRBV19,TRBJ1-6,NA,CASRSGSVVNSPLHF,TGTGCCAGTAGATCGGGGTCCGTCGTTAATTCACCCCTCCACTTT
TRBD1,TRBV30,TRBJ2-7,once,CAWKGSGQGHEQYF,TGTGCCTGGAAAGGATCGGGACAGGGCCACGAGCAGTACTTC
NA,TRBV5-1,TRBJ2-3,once,CASSLWNVDTQYF,TGCGCCAGCAGCTTGTGGAATGTAGATACGCAGTATTTT
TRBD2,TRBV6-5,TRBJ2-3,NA,CASSISGGAVDTQYF,TGTGCCAGCAGCATTAGCGGGGGGGCGGTAGATACGCAGTATTTT
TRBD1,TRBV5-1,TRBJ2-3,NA,CASRPGQGRNTQYF,TGCGCCAGCCGACCGGGACAGGGAAGAAATACGCAGTATTTT
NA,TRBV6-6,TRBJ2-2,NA,CATPRGSYTGELFF,TGTGCCACCCCCCGGGGGAGTTACACCGGGGAGCTGTTTTTT
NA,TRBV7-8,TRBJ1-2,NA,CASSLLQESNYGYTF,TGTGCCAGCAGCTTACTACAGGAGTCTAACTATGGCTACACCTTC
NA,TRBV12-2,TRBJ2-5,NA,CASRQRWMGAETQYF,TGTGCAAGTCGTCAGAGGTGGATGGGGGCGGAGACCCAGTACTTC
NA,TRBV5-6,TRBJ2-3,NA,CASSFTGADTQYF,TGTGCCAGCAGCTTCACGGGGGCAGATACGCAGTATTTT
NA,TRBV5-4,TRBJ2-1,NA,CASSPQGLKDNEQFF,TGTGCCAGCAGCCCGCAGGGGTTAAAGGACAATGAGCAGTTCTTC
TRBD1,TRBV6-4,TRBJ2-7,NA,CASSESLTGSEQYF,TGTGCCAGCAGTGAGAGCCTGACAGGGAGCGAGCAGTACTTC
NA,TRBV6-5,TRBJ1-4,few,CASSYSMAGGYEKLFF,TGTGCCAGCAGTTACTCGATGGCGGGGGGGTATGAAAAACTGTTTTTT
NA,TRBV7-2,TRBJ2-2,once,CASSLGQTTGELFF,TGTGCCAGCAGTCTCGGACAGACCACCGGGGAGCTGTTTTTT
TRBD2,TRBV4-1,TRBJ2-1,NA,CASSQLGLAVRDEQFF,TGCGCCAGCAGCCAGCTAGGACTAGCGGTCAGGGATGAGCAGTTCTTC
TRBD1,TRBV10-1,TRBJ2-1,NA,CASSAGQGSDEQFF,TGCGCCAGCAGTGCCGGACAGGGGTCGGATGAGCAGTTCTTC
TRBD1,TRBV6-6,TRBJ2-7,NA,CASSYQGTGQYF,TGTGCCAGCAGTTACCAGGGGACAGGGCAGTACTTC
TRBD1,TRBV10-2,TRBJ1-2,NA,CASSGTGYGYTF,TGCGCCAGCAGCGGGACAGGATATGGCTACACCTTC
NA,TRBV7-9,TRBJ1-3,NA,CASSPGGGIGNTIYF,TGTGCCAGCAGTCCGGGGGGAGGGATCGGAAACACCATATATTTT
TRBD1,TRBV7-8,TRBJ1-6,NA,CASSPWTGADRNSPLHF,TGTGCCAGCAGCCCGTGGACAGGGGCGGATCGGAATTCACCCCTCCACTTT
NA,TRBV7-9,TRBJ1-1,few,CASSLGGETNTEAFF,TGTGCCAGCAGCTTAGGTGGGGAGACGAACACTGAAGCTTTCTTT
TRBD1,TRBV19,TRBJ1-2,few,CATRGQGHGYTF,TGTGCCACCAGGGGACAGGGACATGGCTACACCTTC
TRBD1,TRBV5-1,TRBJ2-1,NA,CASSVDRGRMNEQFF,TGCGCCAGCAGCGTCGACAGGGGGCGCATGAATGAGCAGTTCTTC
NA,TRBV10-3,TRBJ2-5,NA,CAISPRVTETQYF,TGTGCCATCAGTCCCCGAGTAACGGAGACCCAGTACTTC
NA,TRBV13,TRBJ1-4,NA,CASSLGSPFGLNEKLFF,TGTGCCAGCAGCTTAGGCAGTCCGTTTGGCCTTAATGAAAAACTGTTTTTT
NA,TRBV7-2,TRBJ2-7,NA,CASSLALLGRGYEQYF,TGTGCCAGCAGCTTAGCGCTGCTAGGGAGAGGCTACGAGCAGTACTTC
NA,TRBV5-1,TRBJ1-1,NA,CASSLRPFVVSRAYTEAFF,TGCGCCAGCAGCTTAAGGCCGTTTGTTGTTTCCCGGGCATACACTGAAGCTTTCTTT
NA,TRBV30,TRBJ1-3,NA,CAWSGGSGNTIYF,TGTGCCTGGAGTGGGGGGTCTGGAAACACCATATATTTT
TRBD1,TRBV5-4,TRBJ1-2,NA,CASSKRQGEGYTF,TGTGCCAGCAGCAAAAGACAGGGTGAGGGCTACACCTTC
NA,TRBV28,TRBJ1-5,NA,CASSLPHRVGGNQPQHF,TGTGCCAGCAGTTTACCCCACCGGGTCGGAGGCAATCAGCCCCAGCATTTT
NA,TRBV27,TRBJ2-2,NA,CASSLRLAHGELFF,TGTGCCAGCAGTTTAAGGCTAGCCCACGGGGAGCTGTTTTTT
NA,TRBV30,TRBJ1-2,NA,CAWSRGRPGYTF,TGTGCCTGGAGTCGGGGTAGGCCAGGCTACACCTTC
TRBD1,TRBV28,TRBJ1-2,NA,CASSQRGDRGISF,TGTGCCAGCAGCCAACGCGGGGACAGGGGGATCTCCTTC
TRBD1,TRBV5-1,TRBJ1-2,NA,CASSLASGGRGYTF,TGCGCCAGCAGCTTGGCTTCAGGGGGTCGCGGCTACACCTTC
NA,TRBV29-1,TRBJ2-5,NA,CSAGGGPKETQYF,TGCAGCGCCGGAGGCGGTCCCAAGGAGACCCAGTACTTC
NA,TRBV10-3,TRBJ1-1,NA,CAISESKPFDAEAFF,TGTGCCATCAGTGAGTCCAAACCATTCGACGCTGAAGCTTTCTTT
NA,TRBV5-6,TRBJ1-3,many,CASSLAGQGNTIYF,TGTGCCAGCAGCTTGGCCGGACAGGGAAACACCATATATTTT
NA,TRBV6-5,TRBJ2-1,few,CASRTLGNEQFF,TGTGCCAGCAGGACCCTAGGGAATGAGCAGTTCTTC
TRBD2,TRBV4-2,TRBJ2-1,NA,CASSQSSGLAGVSSYNEQFF,TGTGCCAGCAGCCAAAGCTCTGGACTAGCGGGGGTCAGCTCCTACAATGAGCAGTTCTTC
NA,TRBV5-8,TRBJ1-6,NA,CASSPVGGTAGNSPLHF,TGTGCCAGCAGCCCGGTAGGGGGGACGGCCGGTAATTCACCCCTCCACTTT
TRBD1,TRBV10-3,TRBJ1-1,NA,CAISGDRAMNTEAFF,TGTGCCATCAGTGGGGACAGGGCCATGAACACTGAAGCTTTCTTT
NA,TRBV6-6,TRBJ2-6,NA,CASTGQSGANVLTF,TGTGCCAGCACCGGACAGTCTGGGGCCAACGTCCTGACTTTC
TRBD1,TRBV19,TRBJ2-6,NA,CASSSTGVGANVLTF,TGTGCCAGTAGTAGCACAGGGGTAGGGGCCAACGTCCTGACTTTC
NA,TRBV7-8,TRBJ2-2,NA,CASSLAGWNTGELFF,TGTGCCAGCAGCTTAGCTGGGTGGAACACCGGGGAGCTGTTTTTT
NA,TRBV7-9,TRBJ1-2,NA,CASSPGPDGYTF,TGTGCCAGCAGCCCCGGTCCGGATGGCTACACCTTC
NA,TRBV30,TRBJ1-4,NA,CAWSPQEEEKLFF,TGTGCCTGGAGTCCGCAGGAGGAGGAAAAACTGTTTTTT
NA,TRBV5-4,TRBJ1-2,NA,CASSLPGRVNYGYTF,TGTGCCAGCAGCTTGCCTGGGCGCGTTAACTATGGCTACACCTTC
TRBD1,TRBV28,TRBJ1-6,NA,CASRDRHNSPLHF,TGTGCCAGCCGGGACAGACATAATTCACCCCTCCACTTT
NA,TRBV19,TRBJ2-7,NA,CASIAGAGYEQYF,TGTGCCAGTATTGCAGGGGCCGGCTACGAGCAGTACTTC
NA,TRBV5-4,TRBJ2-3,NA,CASSFDGTSTDTQYF,TGTGCCAGCAGTTTCGACGGAACTAGCACAGATACGCAGTATTTT
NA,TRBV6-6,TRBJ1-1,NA,CASNSDPNTEAFF,TGTGCCAGCAATTCGGACCCGAACACTGAAGCTTTCTTT
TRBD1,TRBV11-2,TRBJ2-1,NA,CASSYRDSYNEQFF,TGTGCCAGCAGCTACCGGGACAGCTACAATGAGCAGTTCTTC
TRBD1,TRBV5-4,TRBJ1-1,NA,CASSSRDRAAAEAFF,TGTGCCAGCAGCTCTCGGGACAGGGCGGCTGCTGAAGCTTTCTTT
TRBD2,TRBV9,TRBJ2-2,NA,CASSRGGDTGELFF,TGTGCCAGCTCCCGGGGAGGGGACACCGGGGAGCTGTTTTTT
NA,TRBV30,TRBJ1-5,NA,CAWSVGANSNQPQHF,TGTGCCTGGAGTGTGGGGGCGAACAGCAATCAGCCCCAGCATTTT
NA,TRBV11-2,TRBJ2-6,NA,CASSPQLGSGANVLTF,TGTGCCAGCAGCCCTCAACTAGGATCTGGGGCCAACGTCCTGACTTTC
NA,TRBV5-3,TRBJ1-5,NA,CARSPPGINQPQHF,TGTGCCAGAAGCCCACCGGGTATCAATCAGCCCCAGCATTTT